What follows describes a single T cell receptor (beta chain). This entry is derived from a study of T-cell reconstitution after alpha-beta-depleted transplantation in children. Unique molecular identifiers featured in how the TCRbeta library was prepared. One entry per CDR3 protein, called by TCRdb with MiXCR from the PCR reads. The sample contains about 500,000 distinct CDR3 sequences, about 30% of which appear only once. CDR3 length equals 13 residues. The germline gives CDR1 MNHEY, CDR2 SVGAGI. The V end lost 3 bases, the J end lost 2 bases, and 7 bases lay between the germline ends. The chain has TRBV6-5 and TRBJ1-1; the D is unclear. This material consisted of PBMCs from the stem cell graft donor, taken from the stem cell graft. This TCR came from a human donor who donated a stem cell graft to a child with aplastic anemia. The chain's CDR3 is CASSYHGNTEAFF. The CDR3 region has the DNA TGTGCCAGCAGTTATCACGGAAACACTGAAGCTTTCTTT.